A single T cell receptor (beta chain) is shown here with its context. Its target is unknown. 5'RACE with constant-segment primers yielded barcoded, UMI-tagged TCR alpha and TCR beta cDNA libraries. TCRdb recomputed calls from the 5' RACE reads with MiXCR, one row per CDR3 protein. Counted here are roughly 620,000 distinct CDR3 sequences, roughly 17% occurring once; the ten biggest clones make up around 12%. This record belongs to a study of T-cell memory formation after mild COVID-19. This CDR3 has 17 amino acids. The germline gives CDR1 SGHRS, CDR2 YFSETQ. The ends were cut back, 1 base at V and 4 bases at J, with 21 bases in the middle. Whole-study findings and limits: Some clones that responded were present in memory (sampled pre-infection), which suggests cross-reactive memory joined. CD4+ contracting clones were mainly CM and EM; CD8+ ones, EMRA.

Input material: PBMCs or a T cell subset sorted from them (not recorded which). This TCR derives from an adult woman who had mild COVID-19 (a few samples of this study predate the infection). Cell type and time point are not known. V gene TRBV5-1 combines with J gene TRBJ2-7, with D possibly being TRBD1 or TRBD2 (6 bases each). CDR3 protein: CASSLLAQGWGLYEQYF. The CDR3 DNA follows: TGCGCCAGCAGCTTGCTAGCGCAGGGTTGGGGGCTGTACGAGCAGTACTTC.